One and the same sample provided the 18 T cell receptor beta chains below, sequenced in a study of blood T cell repertoires in COVID-19. Profiling relied on immunoSEQ multiplex PCR, and the TCRdb table lists in-frame clones only, not all of them. The sample lists hundreds of thousands of clones, 85% occurring once. The sequenced sample consisted of PBMCs or T cells enriched from blood (not recorded which). Receptors originate from a woman aged 45-59 years with acute COVID-19.

The rearrangement uses TRBV4-3 and TRBJ1-2; D is uncertain. The CDR3 contains 14 residues. V was trimmed by 1 base and J by 2 bases, leaving 8 bases between them. Germline CDR1 LGHNA, CDR2 YSLEER. CDR3 amino acids: CASSQVAENYGYTF. Written as DNA, the CDR3 is TGCGCCAGCAGCCAAGTAGCAGAGAACTATGGCTACACCTTC.

The chain couples TRBV6-6 to TRBJ1-2; the D gene is possibly TRBD1 (6 bases). Germline V gene sequence: CDR1 MNHNY, CDR2 SVGAGI (reference sequence). Trimming pared 7 bases from V and 8 bases from J, leaving 23 bases between. The CDR3 has 15 amino acids. DNA of the CDR3: TGTGCCAGCAATCATGGGGGACAAAAGTCCGTCGGCTACACCTTC. Amino acid sequence: CASNHGGQKSVGYTF.

Notes on this clone: The sample has other DNA sequences that encode this CDR3 too. The chain links TRBV9 to TRBJ1-6; TRBD1 matches at 8 bases. Germline assignment: CDR1 SGDLS and CDR2 YYNGEE. Trimming removed 3 bases from V and 6 bases from J; junction bases left unmatched: 5. The CDR3 spans 15 residues. This CDR3 is CASSDGTGGNSPLHF. Here the CDR3 DNA reads TGTGCCAGCAGCGACGGGACAGGTGGTAATTCACCCCTCCACTTT.

This sequence joins TRBV30 and TRBJ1-4; 12 nucleotides agree with TRBD1. The germline V gene has CDR1 GTSNPN and CDR2 SVGIG (reference sequence). CDR3 length: 14 amino acids. The V gene end was trimmed by 8 bases and the J gene end by 8 bases; junction bases not matched to a gene: 9. The CDR3 loop reads CAGGQGARGEKLFF. The CDR3 nucleotides read TGTGCCGGGGGACAGGGGGCTCGGGGGGAAAAACTGTTTTTT.

This chain uses TRBV3-1 (or the pseudogene TRBV3-2) with TRBJ1-2; tentatively, D is TRBD1 (5 bases). CDR3 length: 15 amino acids. With 0 bases removed from V and 5 bases from J, the gap between germline ends came to 13 bases. Looked up from germline, CDR1 is LGHDT and CDR2 is YNNKEL (reference sequence). The CDR3 nucleotides read TGTGCCAGCAGCCAAGATGGCAGGGATGGATATGGCTACACCTTC. Its protein product is CASSQDGRDGYGYTF.

This clone was observed a handful of times. The rearrangement joins TRBV11-2 to TRBJ2-7; D may be TRBD1 (6 bases). V was shortened by 4 bases and J by 3 bases, with 13 bases between the two germline ends. This CDR3 is 14 amino acids long. Germline V gene sequence: CDR1 SGHAT, CDR2 FQNNGV. CDR3 nucleotide sequence: TGTGCCAGCAGCTCGACAGGCTCGAGCTACGAGCAGTACTTC. It yields the protein CASSSTGSSYEQYF.

V usage is TRBV10-3 and J usage is TRBJ1-5; no clear D. CDR3 length: 14 residues. Trimming shortened V by 4 bases and J by 0 bases, and 7 bases separated the two germline ends. Germline CDR1 ENHRY, CDR2 SYGVKD. Here the CDR3 DNA reads TGTGCCATCAGTGGCGTAAATAGCAATCAGCCCCAGCATTTT. Protein product: CAISGVNSNQPQHF.

The chain has TRBV21-1 and TRBJ1-1; the table's TRBD1 call for D was not verified on the DNA. TRBV21-1 is termed a pseudogene. There are 18 residues in the CDR3. CDR3 amino acids: CASSKYETDQPYLAEAFF. CDR3 sequence (DNA): TGTGCCAGCAGCAAATATGAGACAGACCAACCTTACTTGGCTGAAGCTTTCTTT.

The chain combines TRBV9 with TRBJ2-3; possibly TRBD2 for D (5 bases). Germline CDR1 is SGDLS and CDR2 is YYNGEE. V gave up 0 bases and J gave up 2 bases, with 7 bases separating them. The CDR3 has 14 residues. In nucleotides, the CDR3 is TGTGCCAGCAGCGTAGACGGGGTCACAGATACGCAGTATTTT. It codes for CASSVDGVTDTQYF. The variable domain in full, with the rest retrieved from reference TRBV9 and TRBJ2-3, is DSGVTQTPKHLITATGQRVTLRCSPRSGDLSVYWYQQSLDQGLQFLIQYYNGEERAKGNILERFSAQQFPDLHSELNLSSLELGDSALYFCASSVDGVTDTQYFGPGTRLTVL.

The chain uses TRBV19 and TRBJ1-2; unclear D gene. Between the trimmed V and J ends, which lost 3 bases and 7 bases, there was a span of 12 bases. The CDR3 totals 13 residues. The germline V gene has CDR1 LNHDA and CDR2 SQIVND (reference sequence). CDR3 nucleotides: TGTGCCAGTAGTATGCCCAGGTCTGGTGGCTACACCTTC. As protein: CASSMPRSGGYTF. Complete variable domain (other parts from reference TRBV19 and TRBJ1-2): DGGITQSPKYLFRKEGQNVTLSCEQNLNHDAMYWYRQDPGQGLRLIYYSQIVNDFQKGDIAEGYSVSREKKESFPLTVTSAQKNPTAFYLCASSMPRSGGYTFGSGTRLTVV.

The chain employs TRBV11-2 and TRBJ1-1; D unresolved. CDR1 SGHAT and CDR2 FQNNGV come from the germline V gene. V lost 1 base and J 3 bases, leaving 9 bases between the germline ends. This CDR3 region has 14 residues. The CDR3: CASSLVVGDTEAFF. DNA for the CDR3: TGTGCCAGCAGCTTAGTGGTCGGGGACACTGAAGCTTTCTTT.

V is TRBV5-8 and J is TRBJ2-3; possible D gene TRBD1, 5 bases. V dropped 4 bases and J dropped 0 bases, with 12 bases sitting between them. This CDR3 is built from 15 residues. The germline V gene has CDR1 SGHTS and CDR2 YDEGEE. In nucleotides, the CDR3 is TGTGCCAGCAGCCCCAGACAGATTAGCACAGATACGCAGTATTTT. It encodes CASSPRQISTDTQYF.

The chain combines TRBV7-2 with TRBJ1-1, with TRBD1 identical over 8 bases. CDR1 is SGHTA, CDR2 FQGNSA, per germline. The CDR3 length is 15 residues. V lost 5 bases to trimming and J lost 2 bases; unmatched junction nucleotides: 7. CDR3 residues: CASSRDRSRNTEAFF. CDR3 nucleotide sequence: TGTGCCAGCAGCCGGGACAGGAGCCGAAACACTGAAGCTTTCTTT.

The table lists this clone with a count of one. The chain couples TRBV12-5 to TRBJ1-1; D call uncertain. V lost 4 bases, J lost 0 bases, and 9 bases lay in between. The CDR3 length is 14 residues. CDR1 and CDR2 from the germline V gene are LGHNT and FRNRAP. The CDR3 is CASGSLAMNTEAFF. The CDR3 DNA follows: TGTGCTAGTGGTTCCCTGGCAATGAACACTGAAGCTTTCTTT.

DNA of the CDR3: TGCAGCGTTACAGGGGGCGCAGGTGAAAAACTGTTTTTT. It yields the protein CSVTGGAGEKLFF. The V and J genes are TRBV29-1 and TRBJ1-4; 9 bases match TRBD1. Looked up from germline, CDR1 is SQVTM and CDR2 is ANQGSEA. The ends lost 5 bases at V and 7 bases at J; junction bases unmatched: 5. There are 13 residues in the CDR3. Drawing the rest from reference TRBV29-1 and TRBJ1-4, the complete variable domain is SAVISQKPSRDICQRGTSLTIQCQVDSQVTMMFWYRQQPGQSLTLIATANQGSEATYESGFVIDKFPISRPNLTFSTLTVSNMSPEDSSIYLCSVTGGAGEKLFFGSGTQLSVL.

The rearrangement joins TRBV11-2 to TRBJ1-3; the D gene is possibly TRBD1 (5 bases). There are 14 residues in the CDR3. V lost 3 bases and J lost 2, with 8 bases in between. CDR1 and CDR2 (germline): SGHAT, FQNNGV. In nucleotides, the CDR3 is TGTGCCAGCAGCTTCTTAGGGGCTGGAAACACCATATATTTT. This gives the protein CASSFLGAGNTIYF.

This chain links TRBV30 with TRBJ1-1; D possibly corresponds to TRBD1 (6 bases). Germline CDR1 reads GTSNPN; CDR2 reads SVGIG (reference sequence). The CDR3 spans 14 residues. V shed 3 bases and J shed 1 base, with 12 bases lying between them. As DNA, the CDR3 is TGTGCCTGGAGAGTTAGGGGGGGGAACACTGAAGCTTTCTTT. This sequence encodes CAWRVRGGNTEAFF.

This chain uses TRBV4-2 with TRBJ2-5; TRBD2 matches 9 bases. With 5 bases clipped from V and 3 bases from J, the junction kept 19 bases outside the gene matches. CDR3 length: 19 residues. From germline, CDR1 is LGHNA and CDR2 YNFKEQ. Here the CDR3 DNA reads TGTGCCAGCAGCTACGATAAGGGACTAGCCGGGCGGGGAGAAGAGACCCAGTACTTC. It codes for CASSYDKGLAGRGEETQYF.